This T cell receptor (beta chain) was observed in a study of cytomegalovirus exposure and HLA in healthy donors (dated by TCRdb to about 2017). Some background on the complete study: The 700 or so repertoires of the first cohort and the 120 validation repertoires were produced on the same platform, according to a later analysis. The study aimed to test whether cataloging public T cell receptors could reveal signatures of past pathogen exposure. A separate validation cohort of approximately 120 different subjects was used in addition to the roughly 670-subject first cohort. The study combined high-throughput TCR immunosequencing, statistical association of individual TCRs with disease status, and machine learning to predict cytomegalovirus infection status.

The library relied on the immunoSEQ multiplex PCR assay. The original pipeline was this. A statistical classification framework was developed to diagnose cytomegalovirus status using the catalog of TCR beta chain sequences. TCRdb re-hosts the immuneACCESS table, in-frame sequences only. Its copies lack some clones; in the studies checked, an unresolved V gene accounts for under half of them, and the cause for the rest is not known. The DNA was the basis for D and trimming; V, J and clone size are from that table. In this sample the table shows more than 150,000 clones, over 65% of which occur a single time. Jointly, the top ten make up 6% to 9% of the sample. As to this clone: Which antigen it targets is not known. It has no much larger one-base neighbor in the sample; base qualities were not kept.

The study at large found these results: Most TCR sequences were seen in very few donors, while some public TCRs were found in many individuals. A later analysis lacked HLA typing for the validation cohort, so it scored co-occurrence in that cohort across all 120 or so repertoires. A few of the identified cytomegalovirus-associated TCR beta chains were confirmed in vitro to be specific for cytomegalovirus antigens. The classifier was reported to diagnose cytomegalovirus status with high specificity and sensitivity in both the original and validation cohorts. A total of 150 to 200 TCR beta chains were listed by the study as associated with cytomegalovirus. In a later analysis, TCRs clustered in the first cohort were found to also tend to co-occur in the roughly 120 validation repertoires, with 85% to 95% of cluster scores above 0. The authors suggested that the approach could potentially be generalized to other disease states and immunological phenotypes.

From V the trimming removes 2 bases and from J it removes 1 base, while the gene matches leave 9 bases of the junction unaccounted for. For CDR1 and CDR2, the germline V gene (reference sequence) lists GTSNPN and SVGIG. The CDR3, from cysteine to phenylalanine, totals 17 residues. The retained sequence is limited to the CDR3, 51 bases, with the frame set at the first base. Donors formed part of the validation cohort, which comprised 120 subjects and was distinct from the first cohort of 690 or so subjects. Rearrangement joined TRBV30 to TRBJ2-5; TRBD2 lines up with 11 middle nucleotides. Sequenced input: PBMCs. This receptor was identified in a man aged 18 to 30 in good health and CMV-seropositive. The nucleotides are TGTGCCTGGAGTTTATCCCTAGCGGGAGGATTCCAAGAGACCCAGTACTTC. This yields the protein CAWSLSLAGGFQETQYF.